One TCR beta chain is described in this entry. As processed by the authors: Counts of nucleated cells, estimated from reference gene primer amplification, were obtained. Profiling relied on immunoSEQ multiplex PCR, and the TCRdb table lists in-frame clones only, not all of them. Clone size and V and J calls were adopted from that table, with D and trimming inferred from the DNA. This sample yields about 42,000 clones, of which roughly 92% are seen a single time; 9.2% belongs to the top ten. This sample is part of a study of blood T cell repertoires in COVID-19. Looking at the study overall: Acute-phase and convalescent COVID-19 samples originated in the United States, Italy and Spain.

The CDR3 length is 17 residues. Trimming shortened V by 5 bases and J by 8 bases, and 28 bases separated the two germline ends. Germline loops: CDR1 SGHVS, CDR2 FNYEAQ. Sample: peripheral blood. The rearrangement links TRBV7-6 to TRBJ2-7; the D gene is possibly TRBD1 (6 bases). The clonotype comes from a man aged 50 to 60 with active COVID-19. The CDR3 bases are TGTGCCAGCAGCCCGGGCCCCCCGGCAGGGGCCGGATCGCAGCAGTACTTC. Its translation is CASSPGPPAGAGSQQYF.